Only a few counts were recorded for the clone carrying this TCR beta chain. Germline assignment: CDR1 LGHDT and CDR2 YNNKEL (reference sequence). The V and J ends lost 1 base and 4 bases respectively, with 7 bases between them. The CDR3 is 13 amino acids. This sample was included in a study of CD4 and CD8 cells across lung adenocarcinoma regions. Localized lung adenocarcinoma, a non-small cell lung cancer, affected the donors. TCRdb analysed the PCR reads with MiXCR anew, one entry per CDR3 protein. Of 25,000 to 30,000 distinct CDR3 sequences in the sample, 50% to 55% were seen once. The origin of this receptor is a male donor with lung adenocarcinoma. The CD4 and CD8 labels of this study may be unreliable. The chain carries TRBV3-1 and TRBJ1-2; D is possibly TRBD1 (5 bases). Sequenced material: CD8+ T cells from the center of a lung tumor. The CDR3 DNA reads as TGTGCCAGCAGCCAAGGGACACTCTATGGCTACACCTTC. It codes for CASSQGTLYGYTF.